Presented here are 13 T cell receptor beta chains from one specimen sequenced in a study of blood T cell repertoires in COVID-19. Assay: immunoSEQ multiplex PCR; the TCRdb copy retains only in-frame clones and omits some. The sample yields under 450,000 clones, more than 75% seen once. The sequenced sample was PBMCs or T cells enriched from blood (not recorded which). The source of these receptors is a man aged 25 to 45 who had recovered from COVID-19.

The V gene is TRBV18, the J gene TRBJ1-2; D gene ambiguous. Trimming removed 0 bases from V and 2 bases from J, with 7 bases in between. Germline loops: CDR1 KGHSH, CDR2 LQKENI. The length of the CDR3 is 14 residues. CDR3 residues: CASSPPSGNYGYTF. Written as DNA, the CDR3 is TGTGCCAGCTCACCACCGTCGGGAAACTATGGCTACACCTTC.

This clone was recorded only once. The gene calls are TRBV10-2 and TRBJ1-5; 9 nucleotides align to TRBD1. V shed 7 bases, J shed 6 bases, and the junction held 7 bases outside the gene matches. This CDR3 has 14 amino acids. CDR1 and CDR2 (germline): WSHSY, SAAADI. In DNA, the CDR3 is TGCGCCAGCAAGGACAGGGGATATGCTCAGCCCCAGCATTTT. Its protein is CASKDRGYAQPQHF.

V gene TRBV4-3 combines with J gene TRBJ1-2, with D unresolved. CDR1 is LGHNA, CDR2 YSLEER, per germline. The V and J ends lost 1 base and 2 bases respectively, with 8 bases between them. The CDR3 runs 14 residues. The CDR3 protein is CASSQGSGNYGYTF. CDR3 DNA: TGCGCCAGCAGCCAAGGTTCGGGAAACTATGGCTACACCTTC.

This chain connects TRBV7-2 to TRBJ1-2, with D possibly TRBD1 on 6 matching bases. CDR1 and CDR2 from the germline V gene are SGHTA and FQGNSA. V dropped 7 bases and J dropped 4 bases, with 19 bases sitting between them. This CDR3 is 15 amino acids long. CDR3 loop: CASTYSDRLSYGYTF. The CDR3 nucleotides read TGTGCCAGCACCTACTCGGACAGACTTTCCTATGGCTACACCTTC.

The rearrangement links TRBV4-1 to TRBJ2-3; the D is unclear. CDR1 is MGHRA, CDR2 YSYEKL, per germline. This CDR3 is built from 16 residues. The V end lost 1 base, the J end lost 2 bases, and 13 bases lay between the germline ends. The CDR3: CASSQGSSGFTDTQYF. CDR3 DNA sequence: TGCGCCAGCAGCCAAGGGAGTTCCGGATTCACAGATACGCAGTATTTT.

This clone was counted a single time. J is TRBJ1-1 and V is TRBV5-4, with a tentative D call TRBD1 (6 bases). The V gene lost 9 bases and the J gene lost 4 bases, with 19 bases spanning the gap. CDR1 SGHNT and CDR2 YYREEE come from the germline V gene (reference sequence). This CDR3 is 14 amino acids long. Here the CDR3 reads CATRTRGRITEAFF. In DNA form, the CDR3 reads TGTGCCACGAGGACCAGGGGTCGGATCACTGAAGCTTTCTTT.

The chain couples TRBV9 to TRBJ2-7; D is possibly TRBD1 (6 bases). CDR1 and CDR2 from the germline V gene are SGDLS and YYNGEE. The CDR3 has 15 residues. Deletions cut 0 bases from V and 6 bases from J, with 16 bases between. The CDR3 loop reads CASSVDEGTTSEQYF. The CDR3 region has the DNA TGTGCCAGCAGCGTAGATGAAGGGACAACAAGCGAGCAGTACTTC.

This clone was detected once. A read error may produce the germline difference seen at one junction end. The chain carries TRBV6-1 and TRBJ1-5; 7 nucleotides agree with TRBD1. Germline V gene data show CDR1 as MNHNS and CDR2 as SASEGT. The CDR3 spans 17 residues. This CDR3 reads CASSDRRQGSGNQPQHF. DNA of the CDR3: TGTGCCAGCAGTGACCGACGACAGGGTAGTGGCAACCAGCCCCAGCATTTT.

The gene calls are TRBV12-3 or TRBV12-4 and TRBJ1-1, with D maybe TRBD1 (5 bases). This CDR3 has 13 residues. V dropped 4 bases and J dropped 6 bases, with 12 bases sitting between them. The CDR3 coding sequence is TGTGCCAGCAGTTCTGGGGACTGGGCTGAAGCTTTCTTT. This sequence encodes CASSSGDWAEAFF.

The rearrangement uses TRBV5-4 and TRBJ1-1; D is perhaps TRBD1 (6 bases). Trimming left V 1 base short and J 0 bases short, with 13 bases between. In germline, CDR1 is SGHNT, CDR2 YYREEE (reference sequence). This CDR3 comprises 16 residues. Written as DNA, the CDR3 is TGTGCCAGCAGCTTGAACACAGGGAGCTTGAACACTGAAGCTTTCTTT. Its translation: CASSLNTGSLNTEAFF.

The chain is built from TRBV6-5 and TRBJ2-1, with TRBD1 matching 8 bases. This CDR3 contains 15 residues. CDR1 is MNHEY and CDR2 is SVGAGI in the germline V gene. The V segment lost 2 bases and the J segment 12 bases; nucleotides outside the gene matches: 12. The CDR3 region is CASSYRDRSLIGQFF. As DNA, the CDR3 is TGTGCCAGCAGTTACCGGGACAGGTCGCTTATCGGGCAGTTCTTC.

This clone was seen a single time. The genes are TRBV9 and TRBJ1-5; D is unclear. Germline CDR1 reads SGDLS; CDR2 reads YYNGEE. With 9 bases removed from V and 5 bases from J, the gap between germline ends came to 12 bases. There are 12 residues in the CDR3. The CDR3 region has the DNA TGTGCCACCGGTGGAGAGGATCAGCCCCAGCATTTT. Its protein product is CATGGEDQPQHF.

The chain is built from TRBV27 and TRBJ2-2, with 7 bases identical to TRBD1. V lost 10 bases, J lost 1 base, and 12 bases stayed unmatched. CDR1 MNHEY and CDR2 SMNVEV come from the germline V gene (reference sequence). The CDR3 length is 16 residues. CDR3 bases: TGTGCCACCGGGACAGATGTAGTATTGAACACCGGGGAGCTGTTTTTT. It codes for CATGTDVVLNTGELFF.